This TCR beta chain was captured by sequencing in a study of CD8+ T cells in alopecia areata. Study-level background: Tofacitinib therapy took 6 to 18 months; 6 months off drug came after. Study observations and caveats: Researchers report lesional scalp, most notably alopecia totalis/universalis, outstripped normal scalp in clonality.

Germline V lookup: CDR1 SGHRS, CDR2 YFSETQ. This CDR3 contains 16 residues. The V and J ends lost 3 bases and 5 bases respectively, with 18 bases between them. Sequencing used cDNA as its template, made by extracting RNA and reverse transcribing it. The method was immunoSEQ multiplex PCR; TCRdb's version includes in-frame clones alone and lacks a portion of them. This table holds about 150,000 clones, roughly three fifths found once. In this sample, this clone turned up a few times. Its antigen is still unknown. The sequenced sample was CD4+ T cells sorted from blood, obtained at week 0. The V call is TRBV5-1, the J call TRBJ2-1, with a possible D match to TRBD2 (7 bases). This clonotype was sampled from a human donor with alopecia areata. The DNA of the CDR3 is TGCGCCAGCAGCTGGACTATTCGCGGGGGCAACAATGAGCAGTTCTTC. It codes for CASSWTIRGGNNEQFF.